The clone carrying this T cell receptor (beta chain) was counted a single time. The antigen is not known. The data derive from a study of beta chain features in type 1 diabetes. Every bit of the isolated RNA underwent reverse transcription, so sequencing read expressed TCRB transcripts. Generated by immunoSEQ multiplex PCR, the TCRdb table keeps only in-frame clones and is missing some. The sample records about 700,000 clones, around an eighth being singletons. General study results and limits: Moderate yet significant TCRB CDR3 shortening was seen in Type 1 diabetes patients in all four CD4+ subsets.

Germline CDR1 LGHNA, CDR2 YNFKEQ. The V end lost 3 bases, the J end lost 5 bases, and 5 bases lay between the germline ends. The CDR3 totals 12 residues. The chain joins TRBV4-2 to TRBJ2-1; no clear D gene. Sequencing used naive CD4+ T cells from blood. The receptor's source is a man younger than 30 with type 1 diabetes. CDR3: CASSQDNNEQFF. The CDR3, as DNA: TGTGCCAGCAGCCAGGATAACAATGAGCAGTTCTTC.